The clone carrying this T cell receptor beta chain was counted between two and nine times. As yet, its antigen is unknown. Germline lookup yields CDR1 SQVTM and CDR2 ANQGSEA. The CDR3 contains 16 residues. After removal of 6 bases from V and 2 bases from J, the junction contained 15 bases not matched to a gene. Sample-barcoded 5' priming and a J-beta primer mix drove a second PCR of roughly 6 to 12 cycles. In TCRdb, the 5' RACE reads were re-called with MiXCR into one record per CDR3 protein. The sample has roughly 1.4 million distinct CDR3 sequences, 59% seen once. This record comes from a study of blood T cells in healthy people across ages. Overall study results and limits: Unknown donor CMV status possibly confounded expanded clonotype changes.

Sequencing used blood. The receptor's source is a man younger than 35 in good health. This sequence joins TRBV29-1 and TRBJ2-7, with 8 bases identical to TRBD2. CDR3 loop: CSVAPIAGTSPYEQYF. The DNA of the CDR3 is TGCAGCGTCGCACCCATAGCGGGGACCTCCCCCTACGAGCAGTACTTC.